Below, 12 T cell receptor beta chains from the same sample are listed, as sequenced in a study of blood T cell repertoires in COVID-19. Clones were read by immunoSEQ multiplex PCR, and TCRdb kept only the in-frame ones, dropping some. The sample lists 150,000 to 200,000 clones, around 84% occurring once. The sequencing input was peripheral blood. Every receptor here comes from an elderly woman with acute or convalescent COVID-19.

The rearrangement joins TRBV7-2 to TRBJ2-7; 8 bases line up with TRBD1. V lost 3 bases and J lost 4; bases outside the gene matches: 5. Looked up from germline, CDR1 is SGHTA and CDR2 is FQGNSA. The CDR3 spans 14 residues. The CDR3 DNA sequence: TGTGCCAGCAGCTTTTCAGGGGGCTTATACGAGCAGTACTTC. The encoded protein is CASSFSGGLYEQYF.

The J gene is TRBJ1-5, the V gene TRBV28; D perhaps matches TRBD1 (5 bases). The CDR3 is made up of 15 amino acids. Germline lookup yields CDR1 MDHEN and CDR2 SYDVKM. Trimming left V 7 bases short and J 1 base short, with 14 bases between. CDR3 sequence (DNA): TGTGCCAGCAAACCCCAGGGTCCGAGCAATCAGCCCCAGCATTTT. Translation gives CASKPQGPSNQPQHF.

The V gene is TRBV2, the J gene TRBJ2-5; D gene unclear. This CDR3 is 12 amino acids long. Germline CDR1 is SNHLY and CDR2 is FYNNEI. V lost 8 bases to trimming and J lost 4 bases, with 11 bases between them. CDR3 residues: CASGQAPETQYF. CDR3 DNA: TGTGCCAGCGGGCAGGCCCCAGAGACCCAGTACTTC.

This clone was recorded once. The J gene is TRBJ2-6, the V gene TRBV19, with TRBD1 matching 9 bases. Losses at the gene ends were 6 bases for V and 2 bases for J; bases not matched to a gene: 2. This CDR3 region has 15 residues. From germline, CDR1 is LNHDA and CDR2 SQIVND (reference sequence). The CDR3 region has the DNA TGTGCCAGTAGGTACAGGGGGCCTGGGGCCAACGTCCTGACTTTC. Its translation is CASRYRGPGANVLTF. Full variable domain (missing parts from reference TRBV19 and TRBJ2-6): DGGITQSPKYLFRKEGQNVTLSCEQNLNHDAMYWYRQDPGQGLRLIYYSQIVNDFQKGDIAEGYSVSREKKESFPLTVTSAQKNPTAFYLCASRYRGPGANVLTFGAGSRLTVL.

Turning to this clone: Other DNA sequences in this sample translate to the same CDR3. The genes are TRBV3-1 (or the pseudogene TRBV3-2) and TRBJ2-3; 10 bases align to TRBD2. Trimming took 4 bases from V and 2 from J; bases not matched to a gene: 6. The CDR3 extends over 16 amino acids. Germline loops: CDR1 LGHDT, CDR2 YNNKEL (reference sequence). CDR3 sequence reads: CASSPLAGGLTDTQYF. The CDR3, as DNA: TGTGCCAGCAGCCCATTAGCGGGGGGTCTCACAGATACGCAGTATTTT.

V usage is TRBV7-9 and J usage is TRBJ1-4, with a tentative D call TRBD1 (6 bases). V was trimmed by 5 bases and J by 10 bases, leaving 23 bases between them. Germline V CDR1 and CDR2: SEHNR, FQNEAQ (reference sequence). This CDR3 comprises 16 residues. CDR3 coding DNA: TGTGCCAGCAGCCCCCCTAGGGGGGGGGCCATCGGAAAACTGTTTTTT. Translation gives CASSPPRGGAIGKLFF.

This clone showed up just a few times. The chain couples TRBV29-1 to TRBJ1-2, with 8 bases identical to TRBD1. Germline trimming cut 5 bases from V and 1 base from J; bases unmatched to any gene: 9. Germline assignment: CDR1 SQVTM and CDR2 ANQGSEA. This CDR3 has 15 residues. The CDR3 is CSVKGAGGYNYGYTF. The CDR3 nucleotides read TGCAGCGTTAAGGGGGCAGGGGGCTATAACTATGGCTACACCTTC.

The rearrangement uses TRBV29-1 and TRBJ2-1; the match to TRBD1 covers 7 bases. Per germline, CDR1 SQVTM and CDR2 ANQGSEA. CDR3 length equals 12 residues. V gave up 7 bases and J gave up 2 bases; unmatched junction bases: 2. The DNA for the CDR3 is TGCAGCGCCCAGGGGGCCTACAATGAGCAGTTCTTC. Amino acid sequence: CSAQGAYNEQFF.

V and J are TRBV18 and TRBJ2-3; D possibly corresponds to TRBD1 (6 bases). The length of the CDR3 is 18 residues. The germline V gene encodes CDR1 KGHSH and CDR2 LQKENI. Trimming removed 2 bases from V and 1 base from J, with 19 bases in between. CDR3 bases: TGTGCCAGCTCACCAATCGGACAGTTAAAATCGCGCACAGATACGCAGTATTTT. This sequence encodes CASSPIGQLKSRTDTQYF.

This chain connects TRBV4-2 to TRBJ1-3, with TRBD1 identical over 7 bases. The CDR3 is 17 residues long. V was pared by 0 bases and J by 4 bases, with 9 bases of the junction left unmatched. Germline CDR1 and CDR2: LGHNA and YNFKEQ. The CDR3 loop reads CASSQDPLRGRGNTIYF. CDR3 sequence (DNA): TGTGCCAGCAGCCAAGACCCCCTGAGGGGGCGAGGAAACACCATATATTTT.

The chain joins TRBV28 to TRBJ1-1; the D is unclear. CDR1 is MDHEN and CDR2 is SYDVKM in the germline V gene. The CDR3 has 15 residues. With 6 bases removed from V and 7 bases from J, the gap between germline ends came to 21 bases. In DNA form, the CDR3 reads TGTGCCAGCAGATGGGCGGTGGGGATAGGAGGTGAAGCTTTCTTT. Encoded protein: CASRWAVGIGGEAFF.

The chain combines TRBV20-1 with TRBJ1-6; TRBD1 matches 11 bases. CDR3 length: 15 amino acids. Trimming cost V 4 bases and J 9 bases; bases outside gene matches: 8. Germline V gene sequence: CDR1 DFQATT, CDR2 SNEGSKA (reference sequence). In DNA form, the CDR3 reads TGCAGTGCTAATGAGGACAGGGGGCTTGGTTCACCCCTCCACTTT. Translation: CSANEDRGLGSPLHF.